The sequence of this T cell receptor (beta chain) was determined in a study of T cell changes during pregnancy in multiple sclerosis. Germline CDR1 reads SGHTA; CDR2 reads FQGNSA. The CDR3 loop spans 18 amino acids. Germline trimming cut 0 bases from V and 5 bases from J; bases unmatched to any gene: 9. This table comes from immunoSEQ multiplex PCR, and its TCRdb copy is limited to in-frame clones, with some not included. The sample contains roughly 72,000 clones, roughly 94% of which appear only once. The TCR was taken from a female donor with multiple sclerosis, enrolled in a pregnancy study. The material sequenced was CD4+ T cells from peripheral blood mononuclear cells, taken after pregnancy. The rearrangement joins TRBV7-2 to TRBJ2-7, with 14 bases matching TRBD2. The DNA of the CDR3 is TGTGCCAGCAGCTTAGCGTCGGGACTAGCGGGAGACACCCACGAGCAGTACTTC. Translation: CASSLASGLAGDTHEQYF.